The 6 T cell receptor beta chains in this list originate from one sample, sequenced in a study of T cell responses to AZD1222 COVID-19 vaccine. The table came from immunoSEQ multiplex PCR; TCRdb's copy has only in-frame clones and leaves some out. The top ten clones hold 1.5% of a sample with 150,000 to 200,000 clones, just over 90% of them seen once. The sequenced sample was peripheral blood, obtained on day 0 of AZD1222 vaccination. These receptors came from an adult in good health.

This clone was found many times. The chain has TRBV6-5 and TRBJ1-6; TRBD1 aligns across 7 bases. The CDR3 is 14 residues long. Germline V gene lookup returns CDR1 MNHEY and CDR2 SVGAGI. Unmatched junction bases numbered 2, after V lost 2 bases and J lost 7 bases. CDR3 amino acids: CASSYDRENSPLHF. CDR3 nucleotides: TGTGCCAGCAGTTACGACAGGGAGAATTCACCCCTCCACTTT.

The chain couples TRBV6-1 to TRBJ1-1; D gene ambiguous. CDR3 size: 13 residues. Trimming cost V 2 bases and J 5 bases, with 9 bases left between them. The germline V gene has CDR1 MNHNS and CDR2 SASEGT. The CDR3 DNA reads TGTGCCAGCAGTGAAAGGACGGGGACTGAAGCTTTCTTT. Translating gives CASSERTGTEAFF.

The DNA for the CDR3 is TGTGCCTGGATGAGACAGGGGCCTAACTATGGCTACACCTTC. Translated: CAWMRQGPNYGYTF. V usage is TRBV30 and J usage is TRBJ1-2; TRBD1 matches at 8 bases. J lost 0 bases, V lost 4 bases, and 4 bases had no gene match. The CDR3 spans 14 residues. CDR1 GTSNPN and CDR2 SVGIG come from the germline V gene (reference sequence).

This clone was seen a few times. J is TRBJ1-5 and V is TRBV28, with TRBD1 as a possible D gene (5 bases). This CDR3 region has 14 residues. Between the trimmed V and J ends, which lost 7 bases and 7 bases, there was a span of 17 bases. Germline CDR1 MDHEN, CDR2 SYDVKM. The CDR3 coding sequence is TGTGCCAGCATCTTGGGGGGGTTAGGGCAGCCCCAGCATTTT. The encoded protein is CASILGGLGQPQHF.

CDR3 in amino acids: CASSLGGYEQYF. The CDR3 region has the DNA TGTGCCAGCAGTTTGGGCGGTTACGAGCAGTACTTC. The chain joins TRBV28 to TRBJ2-7; D gene uncertain. CDR3 length: 12 residues. V was pared by 3 bases and J by 4 bases, with 7 bases between. Germline V lookup: CDR1 MDHEN, CDR2 SYDVKM.

The chain combines TRBV4-3 with TRBJ1-1; tentative D call: TRBD1 (6 bases). The CDR3 consists of 15 residues. Trimming removed 2 bases from V and 5 bases from J, with 15 bases in between. Germline CDR1 and CDR2: LGHNA and YSLEER. CDR3 DNA sequence: TGCGCCAGCAGCCAATCCTTTAGGAGGGGGACTGAAGCTTTCTTT. It yields the protein CASSQSFRRGTEAFF.